This is a list of T cell receptor beta chains from one sample in a study of blood T cell repertoires in COVID-19. The repertoire was sequenced with immunoSEQ multiplex PCR; TCRdb's copy has only in-frame clones and lacks some. The data hold about 210,000 clones, with 81% observed a single time. The sequenced sample consisted of PBMCs or T cells enriched from blood (not recorded which). Receptors were obtained from a woman aged 45-65 years with acute COVID-19. CDR3s include the opening cysteine and the closing phenylalanine or tryptophan.

length	V	CDR3
13	TRBV12-3/TRBV12-4	CASSKRVNEKLFF
13	TRBV11-2	CASSVTDTGTIYF
15	TRBV28	CASSSSSYSGNTIYF
12	TRBV6-2/TRBV6-3	CASSYASYEQYF
14	TRBV30	CAWVPGQGNYGYTF
15	TRBV10-3	CAISEGGAAYNEQFF
15	TRBV4-3	CASSQDFGGSEGYTF
13	TRBV28	CASSGQGDQPQHF
16	TRBV28	CASIPFGGQRLYEQYF
15	TRBV29-1	CSVEDLLAGGLAQYF
11	TRBV20-1	CSADRIGEQYF
13	TRBV5-8	CASSLAVQYEQYF
15	TRBV7-2	CASSSELRDRVGYTF
17	TRBV28	CASRAMTGKVTNEKLFF
14	TRBV7-2	CASSPTTSTDTQYF
16	TRBV18	CASSPGRVEYADTQYF
12	TRBV6-2/TRBV6-3	CASSRQAYEQYF
13	TRBV27	CASSWTGRNEQFF
14	TRBV10-2	CASSTQGASYGYTF
17	TRBV6-2/TRBV6-3	CASSYPSWQGAYTEAFF
12	TRBV29-1	CSVEVRGGEQFF
13	TRBV3-1/TRBV3-2	CASSQGDYVEQFF
15	TRBV5-1	CASSLGGTGQETQYF
14	TRBV4-1	CASSQGRGLDTQYF
14	TRBV6-5	CASSYDLYSYEQYF
14	TRBV9	CASSTTGNPEKLFF
13	TRBV29-1	CSVDQGLNTEAFF
16	TRBV3-1/TRBV3-2	CASSPRGTSGYNEQFF
12	TRBV27	CASSFPNSPLHF
17	TRBV4-3	CASSQDRVRGLGNTIYF
17	TRBV6-4	CASSDRPTGSSYNEQFF
17	TRBV6-2/TRBV6-3	CASSLYVAGALADTQYF
16	TRBV7-3	CASSAGLSMYTDTQYF
13	TRBV3-1/TRBV3-2	CASSQVAGHEAFF
13	TRBV19	CASSSGIGNTIYF
17	TRBV7-2	CASSLARMGGSSYEQYF
13	TRBV7-2	CASSFMTRGEAFF
15	TRBV10-3	CAIRGTSGSAAELFF
12	TRBV9	CASSVDINTQYF
17	TRBV28	CASSPSGQSYSGNTIYF
15	TRBV28	CASSLLSGGQETQYF
13	TRBV11-3	CASSLTRYNEQFF
15	TRBV28	CASGSRGLYDQPQHF
13	TRBV12-3/TRBV12-4	CASSFDRASEQYF
16	TRBV28	CASSAWGDRGRNEQYF
15	TRBV27	CASIARGTSNYGYTF
12	TRBV4-1	CASSQEDRTLFF
15	TRBV18	CASSPKGVNTGELFF